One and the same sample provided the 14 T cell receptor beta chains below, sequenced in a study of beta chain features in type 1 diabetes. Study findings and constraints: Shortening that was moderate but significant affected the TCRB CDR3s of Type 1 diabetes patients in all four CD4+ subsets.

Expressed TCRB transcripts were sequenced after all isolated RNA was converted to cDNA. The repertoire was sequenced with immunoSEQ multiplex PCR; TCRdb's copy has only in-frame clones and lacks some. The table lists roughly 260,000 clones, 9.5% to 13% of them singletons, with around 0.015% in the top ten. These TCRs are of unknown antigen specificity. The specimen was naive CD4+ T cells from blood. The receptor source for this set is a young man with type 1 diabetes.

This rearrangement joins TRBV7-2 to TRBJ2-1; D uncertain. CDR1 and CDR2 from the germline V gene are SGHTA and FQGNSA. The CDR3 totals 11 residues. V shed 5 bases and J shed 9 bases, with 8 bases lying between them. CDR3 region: CASSPEAEQFF. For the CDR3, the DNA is TGTGCCAGCAGCCCTGAGGCTGAGCAGTTCTTC.

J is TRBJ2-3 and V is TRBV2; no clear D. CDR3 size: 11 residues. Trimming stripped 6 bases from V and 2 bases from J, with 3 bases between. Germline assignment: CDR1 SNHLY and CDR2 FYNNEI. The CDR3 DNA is TGTGCCAGCAGGTACACAGATACGCAGTATTTT. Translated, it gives CASRYTDTQYF.

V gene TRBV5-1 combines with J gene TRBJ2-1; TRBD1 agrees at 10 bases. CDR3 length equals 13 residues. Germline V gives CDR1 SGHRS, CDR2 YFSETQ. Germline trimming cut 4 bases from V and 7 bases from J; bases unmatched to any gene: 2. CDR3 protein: CASSPGQGNEQFF. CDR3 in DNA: TGCGCCAGCAGCCCGGGACAGGGGAATGAGCAGTTCTTC.

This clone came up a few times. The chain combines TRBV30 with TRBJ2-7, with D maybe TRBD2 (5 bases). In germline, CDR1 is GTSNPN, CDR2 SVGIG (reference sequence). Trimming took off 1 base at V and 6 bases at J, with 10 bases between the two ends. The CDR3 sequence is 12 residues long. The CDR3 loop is CAWSGPGSEQYF. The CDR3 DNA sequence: TGTGCCTGGAGTGGCCCGGGGAGCGAGCAGTACTTC.

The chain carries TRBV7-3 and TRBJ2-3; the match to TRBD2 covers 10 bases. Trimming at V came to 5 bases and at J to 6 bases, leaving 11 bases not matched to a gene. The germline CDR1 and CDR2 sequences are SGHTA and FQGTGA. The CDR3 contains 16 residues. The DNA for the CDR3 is TGTGCCAGCAGCCCCACGGGCACTAGCGGGGTTGATACGCAGTATTTT. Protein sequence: CASSPTGTSGVDTQYF.

The CDR3 loop reads CASSPGASGANVLTF. In nucleotides, the CDR3 is TGTGCCAGCTCACCAGGGGCGTCGGGGGCCAACGTCCTGACTTTC. The chain recombines TRBV18 with TRBJ2-6, with a tentative D call TRBD1 (5 bases). Trimming left V 2 bases short and J 4 bases short, with 9 bases between. The CDR3 consists of 15 residues. Germline V gene lookup returns CDR1 KGHSH and CDR2 LQKENI.

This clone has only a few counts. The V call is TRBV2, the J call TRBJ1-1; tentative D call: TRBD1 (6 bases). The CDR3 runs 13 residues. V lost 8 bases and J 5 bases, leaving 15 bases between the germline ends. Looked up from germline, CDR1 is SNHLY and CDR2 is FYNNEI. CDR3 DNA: TGTGCCAGCGGAGTGAAGGGGGATACTGAAGCTTTCTTT. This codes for CASGVKGDTEAFF.

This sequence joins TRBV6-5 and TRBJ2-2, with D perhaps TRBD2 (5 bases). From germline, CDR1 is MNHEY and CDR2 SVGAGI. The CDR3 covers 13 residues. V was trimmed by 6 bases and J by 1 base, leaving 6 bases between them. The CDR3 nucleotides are TGTGCCAGCAGGGACTTGAACACCGGGGAGCTGTTTTTT. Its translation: CASRDLNTGELFF.

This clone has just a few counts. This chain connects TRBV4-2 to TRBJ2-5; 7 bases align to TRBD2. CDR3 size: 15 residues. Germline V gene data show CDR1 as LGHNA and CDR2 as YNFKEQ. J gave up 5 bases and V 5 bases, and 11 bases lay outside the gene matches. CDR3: CASSKASGTTETQYF. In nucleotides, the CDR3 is TGTGCCAGCAGCAAAGCTAGCGGCACGACGGAGACCCAGTACTTC.

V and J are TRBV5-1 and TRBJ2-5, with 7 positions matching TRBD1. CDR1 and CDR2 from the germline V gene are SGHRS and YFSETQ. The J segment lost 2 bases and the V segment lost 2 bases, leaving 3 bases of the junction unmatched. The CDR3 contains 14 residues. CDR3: CASSLQGKQETQYF. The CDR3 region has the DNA TGCGCCAGCAGCTTACAGGGGAAGCAAGAGACCCAGTACTTC.

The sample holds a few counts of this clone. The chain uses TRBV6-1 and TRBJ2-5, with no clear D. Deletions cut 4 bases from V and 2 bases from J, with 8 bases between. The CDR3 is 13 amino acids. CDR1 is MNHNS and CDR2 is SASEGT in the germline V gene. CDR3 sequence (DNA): TGTGCCAGCAGTGCAGTTCCGCAAGAGACCCAGTACTTC. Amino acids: CASSAVPQETQYF.

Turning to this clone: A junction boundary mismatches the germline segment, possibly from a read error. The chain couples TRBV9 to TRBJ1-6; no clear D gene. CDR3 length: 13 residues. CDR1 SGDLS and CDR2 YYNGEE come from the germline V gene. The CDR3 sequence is CASGVRPNSPLHF. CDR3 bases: TGTGCCAGCGGCGTGAGGCCAAATTCACCCCTCCACTTT.

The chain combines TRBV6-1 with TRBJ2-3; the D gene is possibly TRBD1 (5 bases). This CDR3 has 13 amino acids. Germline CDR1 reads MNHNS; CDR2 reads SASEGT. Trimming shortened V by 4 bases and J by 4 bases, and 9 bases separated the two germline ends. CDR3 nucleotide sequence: TGTGCCAGCAGTGGACAGTACTCAGATACGCAGTATTTT. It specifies CASSGQYSDTQYF.

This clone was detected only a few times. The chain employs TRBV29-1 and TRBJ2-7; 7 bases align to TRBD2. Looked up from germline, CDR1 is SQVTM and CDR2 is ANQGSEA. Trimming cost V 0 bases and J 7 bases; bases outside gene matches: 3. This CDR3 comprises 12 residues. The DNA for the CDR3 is TGCAGCGTTGAAGATGTGGGAGGGGAGCAGTACTTC. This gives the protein CSVEDVGGEQYF.